A single sample gave rise to the 19 T cell receptor beta chains below, sequenced in a study of T cells in localized non-small cell lung cancer. The repertoire was sequenced with immunoSEQ multiplex PCR; TCRdb's copy has only in-frame clones and lacks some. The table lists 20,000 to 25,000 clones, around 86% of them singletons, with 9% to 15% in the top ten. The specimen was PBMCs, collected before any cancer treatment. These receptors were collected from a man aged 40-75 years with stage II squamous cell lung carcinoma.

The table lists this clone with a count of one. This sequence joins TRBV10-3 and TRBJ2-4; D may match TRBD1 or TRBD2 (6 bases each). Trimming cost V 3 bases and J 3 bases, with 15 bases left between them. The CDR3 is 16 residues long. Germline assignment: CDR1 ENHRY and CDR2 SYGVKD. CDR3 DNA sequence: TGTGCCATCAGTGATTCGGGGGCAGCTGGCAAAAACATTCAGTACTTC. Protein sequence: CAISDSGAAGKNIQYF.

This clone was found once. The junction differs from germline at one of its ends, possibly a read error. The V and J genes are TRBV7-7 and TRBJ2-3; 7 bases are shared with TRBD2. The CDR3 has 14 amino acids. The germline gives CDR1 SSHAT, CDR2 FNYEAQ (reference sequence). CDR3 residues: CASSPSGGTDTQYF. CDR3 nucleotide sequence: TGTGCTAGCAGCCCCAGCGGGGGCACAGATACGCAGTATTTT.

The chain employs TRBV30 and TRBJ1-4; the match to TRBD1 covers 7 bases. Germline CDR1 is GTSNPN and CDR2 is SVGIG (reference sequence). The CDR3 is made up of 14 amino acids. After removal of 2 bases from V and 11 bases from J, the junction contained 11 bases not matched to a gene. For the CDR3, the DNA is TGTGCCTGGAGTCCACAGGGGCTAACGAACAAACTGTTTTTT. Translated: CAWSPQGLTNKLFF.

The chain is built from TRBV7-3 and TRBJ2-1; a possible D gene is TRBD1 (5 bases). V lost 1 base to trimming and J lost 2 bases, with 9 bases between them. From germline, CDR1 is SGHTA and CDR2 FQGTGA. CDR3 length: 15 residues. The CDR3 reads CASSLIGDTYNEQFF. CDR3 DNA sequence: TGTGCCAGCAGCTTAATAGGGGATACCTACAATGAGCAGTTCTTC.

The rearrangement joins TRBV28 to TRBJ2-3; TRBD1 matches 10 bases. The J segment lost 2 bases and the V segment lost 5 bases, leaving 7 bases of the junction unmatched. Per germline, CDR1 MDHEN and CDR2 SYDVKM. CDR3 length equals 16 residues. The CDR3 DNA is TGTGCCAGCAGTCCCTCCGGGACAGGGGTCACAGATACGCAGTATTTT. This encodes CASSPSGTGVTDTQYF. Combining the CDR3 with reference TRBV28 and TRBJ2-3 gives the whole variable domain DVKVTQSSRYLVKRTGEKVFLECVQDMDHENMFWYRQDPGLGLRLIYFSYDVKMKEKGDIPEGYSVSREKKERFSLILESASTNQTSMYLCASSPSGTGVTDTQYFGPGTRLTVL.

As for this clone: The identical CDR3 is also encoded by other nucleotide sequences in the sample. V usage is TRBV9 and J usage is TRBJ2-2; D uncertain. Looked up from germline, CDR1 is SGDLS and CDR2 is YYNGEE. This CDR3 contains 15 residues. The germline V and J ends were trimmed by 0 bases and 1 base, with 7 bases remaining between them. The CDR3 loop reads CASSVGVRNTGELFF. The CDR3 nucleotides read TGTGCCAGCAGCGTAGGGGTACGGAACACCGGGGAGCTGTTTTTT.

The chain recombines TRBV21-1 with TRBJ2-1. TRBV21-1 is recorded as a pseudogene. The CDR3 has 18 amino acids. DNA of the CDR3: TGTGCCAGGCCAACCCAAGGACCCCCCGGGGGCAACCGCGGCGGGGCGTTCTTC. Protein product: CARPTQGPPGGNRGGAFF.

The V call is TRBV2, the J call TRBJ2-7; D gene uncertain. The ends were cut back, 7 bases at V and 7 bases at J, with 17 bases in the middle. The CDR3 runs to 13 residues. Germline V gene sequence: CDR1 SNHLY, CDR2 FYNNEI. CDR3 sequence: CASTSPIPPEQYF. CDR3 bases: TGTGCCAGCACGTCTCCAATACCCCCAGAGCAGTACTTC.

This chain uses TRBV6-4 with TRBJ2-3, with 7 bases aligning to TRBD2. The CDR3 is made up of 14 amino acids. J lost 1 base, V lost 2 bases, and 0 bases had no gene match. Germline values: CDR1 MRHNA, CDR2 SNTAGT. In DNA form, the CDR3 reads TGTGCCAGCAGTGACGGGGGGGGCACAGATACGCAGTATTTT. Amino acids: CASSDGGGTDTQYF.

The chain has TRBV18 and TRBJ1-1; 9 bases agree with TRBD1. Germline V gene data show CDR1 as KGHSH and CDR2 as LQKENI. This CDR3 contains 16 residues. The V gene end was trimmed by 4 bases and the J gene end by 2 bases; junction bases not matched to a gene: 8. CDR3 protein: CASSRLPGQGNTEAFF. CDR3 nucleotides: TGTGCCAGCTCACGTTTACCGGGACAGGGAAACACTGAAGCTTTCTTT.

The rearrangement joins TRBV27 to TRBJ1-2, with a weak D call TRBD1 (5 bases). V lost 5 bases, J lost 8 bases, and 15 bases lay in between. The V gene's germline CDR1 is MNHEY and CDR2 SMNVEV (reference sequence). CDR3 length: 13 residues. In DNA, the CDR3 is TGTGCCAGCAGTACAGGATTCTCTTGGGGCTACACCTTC. It codes for CASSTGFSWGYTF.

This clone was recorded once. The chain recombines TRBV4-2 with TRBJ1-3; no definite D call. Germline CDR1 reads LGHNA; CDR2 reads YNFKEQ. V lost 0 bases and J lost 6, with 6 bases in between. The CDR3 extends over 13 amino acids. DNA of the CDR3: TGTGCCAGCAGCCAAGATCGGGTAAACACCATATATTTT. It yields the protein CASSQDRVNTIYF.

The chain uses TRBV30 and TRBJ1-6; D gene ambiguous. Trimming left V 4 bases short and J 0 bases short, with 10 bases between. CDR1 and CDR2 from the germline V gene are GTSNPN and SVGIG (reference sequence). This CDR3 contains 15 residues. The CDR3 is CAWNTAFSYNSPLHF. CDR3 DNA: TGTGCCTGGAATACAGCGTTCTCCTATAATTCACCCCTCCACTTT.

The chain joins TRBV19 to TRBJ1-4; TRBD1 aligns across 9 bases. CDR1 and CDR2 from the germline V gene are LNHDA and SQIVND (reference sequence). There are 14 residues in the CDR3. Trimming at V came to 9 bases and at J to 6 bases, leaving 8 bases not matched to a gene. Written as DNA, the CDR3 is TGTGCCAGCCGGAGACAGGGGGGAGATGAAAAACTGTTTTTT. Amino acids: CASRRQGGDEKLFF.

Concerning this clone: The junction departs from germline at one end; a sequencing error may be responsible. The V call is TRBV7-7, the J call TRBJ2-1, with D perhaps being TRBD1 or TRBD2 (5 bases each). The CDR3 spans 14 residues. Germline CDR1 and CDR2: SSHAT and FNYEAQ (reference sequence). This CDR3 reads CASSPGPPVNEQFF. The CDR3 DNA reads as TGTGCTAGCAGCCCGGGGCCACCGGTCAATGAGCAGTTCTTC. The full variable domain, its missing parts supplied by reference TRBV7-7 and TRBJ2-1, is GAGVSQSPRYKVTKRGQDVTLRCDPISSHATLYWYQQALGQGPEFLTYFNYEAQPDKSGLPSDRFSAERPEGSISTLTIQRTEQRDSAMYRCASSPGPPVNEQFFGPGTRLTVL.

The chain carries TRBV19 and TRBJ2-2; no clear D gene. V lost 6 bases to trimming and J lost 0 bases, with 2 bases between them. The CDR3 length is 12 residues. CDR1 LNHDA and CDR2 SQIVND come from the germline V gene (reference sequence). The DNA of the CDR3 is TGTGCCAGTAGACCGAACACCGGGGAGCTGTTTTTT. Translating gives CASRPNTGELFF.

The rearrangement joins TRBV6-1 to TRBJ2-3, with 12 positions matching TRBD2. The CDR3 consists of 14 residues. Losses at the gene ends were 8 bases for V and 2 bases for J; bases not matched to a gene: 2. Germline V lookup: CDR1 MNHNS, CDR2 SASEGT. The CDR3 region is CASRTSGNTDTQYF. In nucleotides, the CDR3 is TGTGCCAGCCGGACTAGCGGGAACACAGATACGCAGTATTTT.

The V and J genes are TRBV7-2 and TRBJ1-5; a possible D gene is TRBD1 (5 bases). Germline assignment: CDR1 SGHTA and CDR2 FQGNSA. V was pared by 1 base and J by 7 bases, with 8 bases between. This CDR3 is built from 13 residues. CDR3 DNA sequence: TGTGCCAGCAGCTTAGGCAGGGACCAGCCCCAGCATTTT. It codes for CASSLGRDQPQHF.

This clone was seen only once. V usage is TRBV6-1 and J usage is TRBJ1-2; D might be TRBD1 (5 bases). The CDR3 consists of 13 residues. Germline CDR1 reads MNHNS; CDR2 reads SASEGT. The V and J ends lost 5 bases and 7 bases respectively, with 14 bases between them. CDR3 in amino acids: CASSLDRVGGYTF. CDR3 nucleotides: TGTGCCAGCAGTCTCGACAGAGTAGGTGGCTACACCTTC.